Shown below are 12 T cell receptor beta chains from a single sample sequenced in a study of technical replicates of blood from several donors. Generated by immunoSEQ multiplex PCR, the TCRdb table keeps only in-frame clones and is missing some. Here the sample spans approximately 85,000 clones, approximately 93% being singletons. The sequenced sample consisted of T cells isolated from PBMCs. The receptor source for this set is a human donor in good health.

The genes are TRBV10-3 and TRBJ1-3; the D is unclear. Trimming stripped 2 bases from V and 0 bases from J, with 8 bases between. CDR1 and CDR2 from the germline V gene are ENHRY and SYGVKD. CDR3 length: 15 amino acids. The CDR3 reads CAISEGPRSGNTIYF. For the CDR3, the DNA is TGTGCCATCAGTGAGGGGCCCCGCTCTGGAAACACCATATATTTT.

The chain employs TRBV5-1 and TRBJ2-1; 8 bases are shared with TRBD1. The CDR3 contains 13 residues. V gave up 4 bases and J gave up 8 bases; unmatched junction bases: 5. Per the germline V gene, CDR1 is SGHRS and CDR2 is YFSETQ. The CDR3 reads CASSRQGSDEQFF. CDR3 nucleotides: TGCGCCAGCAGCAGACAGGGGTCCGATGAGCAGTTCTTC.

The V call is TRBV7-2, the J call TRBJ2-7; possible D gene TRBD2, 6 bases. Trimming left V 2 bases short and J 5 bases short, with 19 bases between. CDR3 size: 16 residues. Germline V gene sequence: CDR1 SGHTA, CDR2 FQGNSA. The CDR3: CASSLWWERERDEQYF. The CDR3 nucleotides are TGTGCCAGCAGCTTATGGTGGGAACGGGAGAGGGACGAGCAGTACTTC.

CDR3 loop: CASSLDTSGGTDTQYF. For the CDR3, the DNA is TGCGCCAGCAGCTTGGACACTAGCGGGGGGACAGATACGCAGTATTTT. The chain uses TRBV5-1 and TRBJ2-3, with 12 bases lining up with TRBD2. With 0 bases clipped from V and 3 bases from J, the junction kept 2 bases outside the gene matches. The CDR3 runs 16 residues. Germline CDR1 and CDR2: SGHRS and YFSETQ.

The chain employs TRBV19 and TRBJ2-7, with 8 bases lining up with TRBD1. The CDR3 is made up of 14 amino acids. V was clipped by 10 bases and J by 2 bases; unmatched bases: 10. From germline, CDR1 is LNHDA and CDR2 SQIVND (reference sequence). CDR3 bases: TGTGCCACTACCCAGACAGGGGATACCTACGAGCAGTACTTC. This gives the protein CATTQTGDTYEQYF.

The table lists this clone with a count of one. The chain couples TRBV27 to TRBJ2-3; 8 positions agree with TRBD1. CDR3 length equals 16 residues. The germline gives CDR1 MNHEY, CDR2 SMNVEV (reference sequence). V dropped 2 bases and J dropped 6; count of bases not matched to a gene: 10. CDR3 DNA sequence: TGTGCCAGCAGTTTACAGGGGGCCCTAACACTGGATACGCAGTATTTT. It is translated as CASSLQGALTLDTQYF.

With respect to this clone: The sample contains more than one DNA sequence encoding this CDR3. The chain employs TRBV11-2 and TRBJ1-1; D is undetermined. CDR3 length: 13 residues. V was trimmed by 0 bases and J by 1 base, leaving 3 bases between them. Germline V gene sequence: CDR1 SGHAT, CDR2 FQNNGV. The chain's CDR3 is CASSLDSNTEAFF. The CDR3 DNA sequence: TGTGCCAGCAGCTTAGACTCGAACACTGAAGCTTTCTTT.

The chain employs TRBV14 and TRBJ2-1, with D possibly being TRBD2 (5 bases). CDR1 SGHDN and CDR2 FVKESK come from the germline V gene. Trimming stripped 3 bases from V and 10 bases from J, with 13 bases between. The CDR3 has 13 residues. This CDR3 reads CASSHSGAWEQFF. CDR3 nucleotide sequence: TGTGCCAGCAGCCACAGCGGCGCGTGGGAGCAGTTCTTC. Full variable domain (missing parts from reference TRBV14 and TRBJ2-1): EAGVTQFPSHSVIEKGQTVTLRCDPISGHDNLYWYRRVMGKEIKFLLHFVKESKQDESGMPNNRFLAERTGGTYSTLKVQPAELEDSGVYFCASSHSGAWEQFFGPGTRLTVL.

Notes on this clone: In the same sample, other DNA sequences code for this CDR3. The V gene is TRBV2, the J gene TRBJ1-1, with a tentative D call TRBD1 (5 bases). Looked up from germline, CDR1 is SNHLY and CDR2 is FYNNEI. CDR3 size: 13 residues. V lost 4 bases to trimming and J lost 2 bases, with 8 bases between them. The CDR3 region has the DNA TGTGCCAGCAGTGGTCAGGGAAACACTGAAGCTTTCTTT. Encoded protein: CASSGQGNTEAFF.

The J gene is TRBJ2-3, the V gene TRBV4-1, with 14 positions matching TRBD2. The CDR3 sequence is 17 residues long. V trimming: 3 bases; J trimming: 5 bases; junction bases outside the gene matches: 7. CDR1 is MGHRA, CDR2 YSYEKL, per germline. CDR3 nucleotides: TGCGCCAGCAGCCATCATACGGGACTAGCGGGAGTAGATACGCAGTATTTT. Residues: CASSHHTGLAGVDTQYF.

CDR3: CASSPRGGEAFF. The DNA of the CDR3 is TGTGCCAGTAGTCCGCGGGGAGGGGAGGCTTTCTTT. The chain uses TRBV19 and TRBJ1-1, with D possibly matching TRBD1 (5 bases). Trimming left V 5 bases short and J 11 bases short, with 15 bases between. Per germline, CDR1 LNHDA and CDR2 SQIVND (reference sequence). The CDR3 runs 12 residues.

This chain uses TRBV6-6 with TRBJ1-3; TRBD1 is a possible D gene (6 bases). Trimming left V 9 bases short and J 1 base short, with 16 bases between. The CDR3 is made up of 15 amino acids. CDR1 MNHNY and CDR2 SVGAGI come from the germline V gene (reference sequence). CDR3 sequence: CARKQGSRSGNTIYF. CDR3 DNA sequence: TGTGCCAGAAAACAGGGCTCCAGGTCTGGAAACACCATATATTTT.